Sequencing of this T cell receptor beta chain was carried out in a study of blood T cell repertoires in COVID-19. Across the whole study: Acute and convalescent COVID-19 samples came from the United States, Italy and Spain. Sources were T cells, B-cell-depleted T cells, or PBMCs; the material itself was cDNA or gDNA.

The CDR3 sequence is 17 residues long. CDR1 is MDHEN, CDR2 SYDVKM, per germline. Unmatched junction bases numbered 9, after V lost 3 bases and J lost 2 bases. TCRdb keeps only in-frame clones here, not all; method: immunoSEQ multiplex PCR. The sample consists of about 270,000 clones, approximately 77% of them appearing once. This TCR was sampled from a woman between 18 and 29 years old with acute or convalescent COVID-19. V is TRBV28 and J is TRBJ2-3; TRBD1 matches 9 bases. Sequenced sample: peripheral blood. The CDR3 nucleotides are TGTGCCAGCAGTTTTGGGTCCTGGGACAGGGTCACAGATACGCAGTATTTT. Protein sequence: CASSFGSWDRVTDTQYF.